This T cell receptor (beta chain) was retrieved from a study of breast tumors, draining lymph nodes, adjacent tissues. General study findings and limits: That most tumor T cells come from lymph nodes remained unproven. Tumor repertoires ranked between lymph nodes and nontumor tissue in diversity, with V and J gene preferences.

As for this clonotype: What it binds is not known. Relative to the germline gene, one junction end is altered; a read error may explain this.

TCRdb re-called the multiplex PCR reads through MiXCR, storing one row per CDR3 protein. The sample holds about 140,000 distinct CDR3 sequences, about 31% seen once. Axillary draining lymph nodes of breast cancer patients supplied the node samples. The CDR3 runs to 14 residues. Germline CDR1 is MNHEY and CDR2 is SVGEGT. The clonotype originates from a female donor with breast cancer. Some clones in this sample may be carry-over from other donors' samples. Sequencing input: axillary lymph node tissue. The chain has TRBV6-2 or TRBV6-3 and TRBJ1-2, with TRBD1 as a possible D gene (6 bases). Written as DNA, the CDR3 is TGTGCCAGCAGTGCGGACAGCCCGAACTATGGCTACGCCTTC. Translating gives CASSADSPNYGYAF.